The clone carrying this T cell receptor (beta chain) has only a few counts. V was clipped by 2 bases and J by 2 bases; unmatched bases: 1. This CDR3 region has 16 residues. Germline V gene sequence: CDR1 SGHTA, CDR2 FQGTGA. This sample was included in a study of shared clonotypes between healthy human individuals. Sequencing was performed with immunoSEQ multiplex PCR; in TCRdb, only in-frame clones are kept and a portion is missing. This repertoire shows 450,000 to 500,000 clones, 60% to 80% found once; its top ten account for around 11%. Samples left unsorted employed roughly 90 million PBMCs for genomic DNA.

The rearrangement joins TRBV7-3 to TRBJ2-7, with 15 bases matching TRBD2. The TCR sequence derives from a woman in her forties in good health. Some clones in this sample may be carry-over from other donors' samples. The sample comprised PBMCs. The CDR3 here is CASSLGLAGGPYEQYF. CDR3 sequence (DNA): TGTGCCAGCAGCTTAGGACTAGCGGGAGGGCCCTACGAGCAGTACTTC.